Included here is one T cell receptor (beta chain) sequence, with context. Trimming removed 3 bases at V and 2 bases at J, with 11 bases between. This CDR3 has 14 residues. The germline gives CDR1 SEHNR, CDR2 FQNEAQ (reference sequence). Original analysis: Amplification with reference gene primers provided the estimates of nucleated cell counts. The protocol was immunoSEQ multiplex PCR, while the TCRdb copy is restricted to in-frame clones and leaves out a portion. The V and J calls and clone size were taken over from that table, and D and trimming were inferred from the DNA. Of about 120,000 clones in the sample, roughly three quarters are singletons; the top ten hold approximately 8%. This sample is part of a study of blood T cell repertoires in COVID-19. Study-level background: The United States, Italy and Spain provided the acute and convalescent COVID-19 samples. The analysed material was cDNA or gDNA that came from T cells, B-cell-depleted T cells, or PBMCs.

Material for sequencing was peripheral blood. The TCR comes from a human donor in a cohort sampled during active COVID-19. The genes are TRBV7-9 and TRBJ2-7; D not certain. In DNA form, the CDR3 reads TGTGCCAGCAGCTTCGAGCCGGTAACCTACGAGCAGTACTTC. This encodes CASSFEPVTYEQYF.